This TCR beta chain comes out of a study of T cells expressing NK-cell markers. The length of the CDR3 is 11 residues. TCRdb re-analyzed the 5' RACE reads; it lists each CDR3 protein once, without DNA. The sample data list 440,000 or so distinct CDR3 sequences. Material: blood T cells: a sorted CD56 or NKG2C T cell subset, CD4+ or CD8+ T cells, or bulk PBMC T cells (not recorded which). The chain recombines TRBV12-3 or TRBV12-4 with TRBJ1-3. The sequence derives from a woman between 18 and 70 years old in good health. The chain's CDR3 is CASSGGNTIYF.